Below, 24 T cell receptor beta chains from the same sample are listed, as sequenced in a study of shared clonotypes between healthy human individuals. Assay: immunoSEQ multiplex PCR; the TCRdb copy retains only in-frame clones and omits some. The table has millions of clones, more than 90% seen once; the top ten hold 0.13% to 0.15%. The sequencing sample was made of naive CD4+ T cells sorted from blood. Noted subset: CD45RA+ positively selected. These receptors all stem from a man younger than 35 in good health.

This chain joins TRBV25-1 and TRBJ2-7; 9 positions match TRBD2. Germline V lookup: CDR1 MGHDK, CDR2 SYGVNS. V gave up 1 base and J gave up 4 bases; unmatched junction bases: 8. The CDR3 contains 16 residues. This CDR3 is CASSESAGGPSYEQYF. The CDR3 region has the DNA TGTGCCAGCAGTGAATCTGCGGGAGGGCCATCGTACGAGCAGTACTTC.

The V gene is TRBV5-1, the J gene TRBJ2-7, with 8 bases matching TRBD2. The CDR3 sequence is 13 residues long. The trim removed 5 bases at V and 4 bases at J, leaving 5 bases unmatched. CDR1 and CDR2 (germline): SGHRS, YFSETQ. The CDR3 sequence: CASSGGGGYEQYF. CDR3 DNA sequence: TGCGCCAGCAGTGGCGGCGGGGGGTACGAGCAGTACTTC.

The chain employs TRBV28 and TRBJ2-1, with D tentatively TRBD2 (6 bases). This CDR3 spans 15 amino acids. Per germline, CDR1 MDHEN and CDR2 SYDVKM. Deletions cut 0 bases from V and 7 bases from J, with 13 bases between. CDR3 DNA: TGTGCCAGCAGTTTATGGGAGGGCCTTACTAATGAGCAGTTCTTC. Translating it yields CASSLWEGLTNEQFF.

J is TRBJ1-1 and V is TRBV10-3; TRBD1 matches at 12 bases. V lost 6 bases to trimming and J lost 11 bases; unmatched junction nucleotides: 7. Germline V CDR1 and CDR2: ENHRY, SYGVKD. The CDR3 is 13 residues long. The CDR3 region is CAIRGQGAEYAFF. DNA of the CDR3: TGTGCCATCAGGGGACAGGGGGCGGAGTACGCTTTCTTT.

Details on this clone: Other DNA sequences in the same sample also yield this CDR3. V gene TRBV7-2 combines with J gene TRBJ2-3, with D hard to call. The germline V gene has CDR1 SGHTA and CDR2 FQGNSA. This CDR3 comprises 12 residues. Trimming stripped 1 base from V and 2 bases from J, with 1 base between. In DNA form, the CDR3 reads TGTGCCAGCAGCTTAGACACAGATACGCAGTATTTT. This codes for CASSLDTDTQYF.

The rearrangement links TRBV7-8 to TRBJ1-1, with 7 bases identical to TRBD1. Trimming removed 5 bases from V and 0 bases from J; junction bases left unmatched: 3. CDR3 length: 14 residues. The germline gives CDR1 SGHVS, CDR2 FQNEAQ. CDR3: CASSVGTVNTEAFF. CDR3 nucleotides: TGTGCCAGCAGCGTCGGGACAGTGAACACTGAAGCTTTCTTT. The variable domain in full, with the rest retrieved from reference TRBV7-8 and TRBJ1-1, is GAGVSQSPRYKVAKRGQDVALRCDPISGHVSLFWYQQALGQGPEFLTYFQNEAQLDKSGLPSDRFFAERPEGSVSTLKIQRTQQEDSAVYLCASSVGTVNTEAFFGQGTRLTVV.

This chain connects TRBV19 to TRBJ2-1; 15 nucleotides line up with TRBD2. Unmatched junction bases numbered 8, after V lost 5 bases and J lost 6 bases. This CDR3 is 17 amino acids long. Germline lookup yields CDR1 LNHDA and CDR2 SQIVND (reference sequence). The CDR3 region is CASSGPGLAGGLNEQFF. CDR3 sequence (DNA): TGTGCCAGTAGTGGCCCGGGACTAGCGGGGGGCCTCAATGAGCAGTTCTTC.

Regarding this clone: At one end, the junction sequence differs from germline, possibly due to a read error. This chain's CDR3 is CAGRGAASYEQYF. The CDR3 nucleotides are TGTGCCGGCAGGGGGGCCGCGTCCTACGAGCAGTACTTC. The chain employs TRBV6-1 and TRBJ2-7; TRBD1 might be the D (7 bases). The CDR3 sequence is 13 residues long. Germline V gene lookup returns CDR1 MNHNS and CDR2 SASEGT.

The CDR3 nucleotides are TGTGCCAGCTCACCACGGGGGCAGGGGGAAGGCTACACCTTC. This encodes CASSPRGQGEGYTF. The rearrangement uses TRBV18 and TRBJ1-2, with 7 positions matching TRBD1. CDR1 is KGHSH, CDR2 LQKENI, per germline. Unmatched junction bases numbered 7, after V lost 1 base and J lost 8 bases. The CDR3 is 14 residues long.

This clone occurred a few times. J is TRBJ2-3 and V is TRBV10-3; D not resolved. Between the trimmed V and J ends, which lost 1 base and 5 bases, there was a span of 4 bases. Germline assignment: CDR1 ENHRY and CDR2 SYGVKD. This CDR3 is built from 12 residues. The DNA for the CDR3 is TGTGCCATCAGTGAGTTGGAAGATACGCAGTATTTT. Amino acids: CAISELEDTQYF.

CDR3 bases: TGTGCCAGCAGCCTATTAGGCGGGAGGGCTGTCCCAGAGACCCAGTACTTC. It is translated as CASSLLGGRAVPETQYF. V is TRBV7-2 and J is TRBJ2-5, with TRBD2 matching 9 bases. Germline trimming cut 5 bases from V and 4 bases from J; bases unmatched to any gene: 14. Germline CDR1 and CDR2: SGHTA and FQGNSA. The CDR3 has 17 residues.

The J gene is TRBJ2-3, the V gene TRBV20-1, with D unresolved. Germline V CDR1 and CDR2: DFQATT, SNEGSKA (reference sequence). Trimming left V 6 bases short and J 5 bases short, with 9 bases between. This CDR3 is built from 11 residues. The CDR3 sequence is CSAAWIDTQYF. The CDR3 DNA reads TGCAGTGCCGCATGGATAGATACGCAGTATTTT.

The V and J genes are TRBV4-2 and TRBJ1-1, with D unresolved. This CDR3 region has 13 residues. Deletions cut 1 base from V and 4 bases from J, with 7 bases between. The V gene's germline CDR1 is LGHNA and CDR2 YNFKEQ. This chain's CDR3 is CASSQARVTEAFF. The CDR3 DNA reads TGTGCCAGCAGCCAAGCTCGGGTCACTGAAGCTTTCTTT.

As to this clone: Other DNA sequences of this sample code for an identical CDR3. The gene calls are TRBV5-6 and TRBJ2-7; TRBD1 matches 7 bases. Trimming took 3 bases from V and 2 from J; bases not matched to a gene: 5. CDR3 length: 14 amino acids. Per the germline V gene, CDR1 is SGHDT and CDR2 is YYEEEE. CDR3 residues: CASSSRDRTYEQYF. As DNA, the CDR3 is TGTGCCAGCAGCTCAAGGGACAGAACCTACGAGCAGTACTTC.

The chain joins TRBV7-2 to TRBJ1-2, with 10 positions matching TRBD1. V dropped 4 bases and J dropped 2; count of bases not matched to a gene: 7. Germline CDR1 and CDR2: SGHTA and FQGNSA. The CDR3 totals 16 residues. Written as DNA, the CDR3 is TGTGCCAGCAGCTCCCAACCGGGACAGGGGAACTATGGCTACACCTTC. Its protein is CASSSQPGQGNYGYTF.

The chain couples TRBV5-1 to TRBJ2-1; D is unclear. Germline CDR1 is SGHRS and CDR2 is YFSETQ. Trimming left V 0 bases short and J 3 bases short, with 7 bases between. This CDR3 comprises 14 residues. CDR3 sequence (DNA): TGCGCCAGCAGCTTGGCCGACTTCTACAATGAGCAGTTCTTC. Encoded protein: CASSLADFYNEQFF.

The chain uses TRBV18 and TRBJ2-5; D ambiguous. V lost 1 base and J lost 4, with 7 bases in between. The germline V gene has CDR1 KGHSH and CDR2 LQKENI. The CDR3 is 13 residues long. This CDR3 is CASSPQDLETQYF. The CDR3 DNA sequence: TGTGCCAGCTCACCACAGGATTTAGAGACCCAGTACTTC.

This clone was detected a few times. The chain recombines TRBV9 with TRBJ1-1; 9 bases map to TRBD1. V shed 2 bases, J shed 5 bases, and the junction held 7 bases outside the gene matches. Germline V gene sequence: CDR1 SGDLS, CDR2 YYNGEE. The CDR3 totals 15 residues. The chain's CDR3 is CASSVLGQGNTEAFF. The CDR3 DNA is TGTGCCAGCAGCGTGTTGGGACAGGGAAATACTGAAGCTTTCTTT.

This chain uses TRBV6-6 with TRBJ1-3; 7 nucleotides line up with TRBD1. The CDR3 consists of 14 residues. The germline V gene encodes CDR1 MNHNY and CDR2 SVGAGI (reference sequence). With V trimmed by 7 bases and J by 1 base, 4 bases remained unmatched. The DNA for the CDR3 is TGTGCCAGCATCAGACAGGGATCTGGAAACACCATATATTTT. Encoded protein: CASIRQGSGNTIYF.

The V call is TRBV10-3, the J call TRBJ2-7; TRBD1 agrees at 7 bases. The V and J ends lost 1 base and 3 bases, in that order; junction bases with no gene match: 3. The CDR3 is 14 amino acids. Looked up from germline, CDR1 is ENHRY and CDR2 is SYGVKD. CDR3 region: CAISELTGIYEQYF. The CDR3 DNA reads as TGTGCCATCAGTGAGTTGACAGGGATCTACGAGCAGTACTTC.

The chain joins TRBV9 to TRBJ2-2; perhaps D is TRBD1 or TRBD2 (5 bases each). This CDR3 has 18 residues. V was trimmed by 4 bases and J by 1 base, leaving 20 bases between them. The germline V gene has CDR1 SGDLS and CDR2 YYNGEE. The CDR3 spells CASSPGTGTRKNTGELFF. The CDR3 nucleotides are TGTGCCAGCAGCCCCGGAACCGGGACCCGTAAGAACACCGGGGAGCTGTTTTTT. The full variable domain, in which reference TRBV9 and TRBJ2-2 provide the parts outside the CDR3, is DSGVTQTPKHLITATGQRVTLRCSPRSGDLSVYWYQQSLDQGLQFLIQYYNGEERAKGNILERFSAQQFPDLHSELNLSSLELGDSALYFCASSPGTGTRKNTGELFFGEGSRLTVL.

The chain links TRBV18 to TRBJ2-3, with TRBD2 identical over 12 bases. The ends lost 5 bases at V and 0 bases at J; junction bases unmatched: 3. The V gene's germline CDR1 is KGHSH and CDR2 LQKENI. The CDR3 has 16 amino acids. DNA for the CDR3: TGTGCCAGCTCAACTCTAGCGGGGGGGAGCACAGATACGCAGTATTTT. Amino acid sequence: CASSTLAGGSTDTQYF.

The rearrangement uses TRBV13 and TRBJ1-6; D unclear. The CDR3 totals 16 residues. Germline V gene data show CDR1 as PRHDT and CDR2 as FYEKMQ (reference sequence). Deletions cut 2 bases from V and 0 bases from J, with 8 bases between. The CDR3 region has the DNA TGTGCCAGCAGCTTATTGGGGAGCTCCTATAATTCACCCCTCCACTTT. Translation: CASSLLGSSYNSPLHF.

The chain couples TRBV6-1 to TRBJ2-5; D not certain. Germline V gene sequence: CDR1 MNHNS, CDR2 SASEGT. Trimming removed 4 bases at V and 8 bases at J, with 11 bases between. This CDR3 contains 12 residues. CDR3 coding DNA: TGTGCCAGCAGTGGACCAAGAGATACCCAGTACTTC. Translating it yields CASSGPRDTQYF.